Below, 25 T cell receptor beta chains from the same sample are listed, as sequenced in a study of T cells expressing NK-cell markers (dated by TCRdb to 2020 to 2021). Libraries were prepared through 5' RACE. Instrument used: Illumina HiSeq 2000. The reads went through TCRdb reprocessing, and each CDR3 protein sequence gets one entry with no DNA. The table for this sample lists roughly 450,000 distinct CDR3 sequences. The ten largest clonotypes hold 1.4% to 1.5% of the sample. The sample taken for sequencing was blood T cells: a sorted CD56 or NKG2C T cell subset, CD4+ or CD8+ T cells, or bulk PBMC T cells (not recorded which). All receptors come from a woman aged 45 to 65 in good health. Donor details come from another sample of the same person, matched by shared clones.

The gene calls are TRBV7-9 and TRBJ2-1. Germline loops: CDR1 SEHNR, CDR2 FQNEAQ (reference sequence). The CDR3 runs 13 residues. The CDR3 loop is CASSLTGVSEQFF.

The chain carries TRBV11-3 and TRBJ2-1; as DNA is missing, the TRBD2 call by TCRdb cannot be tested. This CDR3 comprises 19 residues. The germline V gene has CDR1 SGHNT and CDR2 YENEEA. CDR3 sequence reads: CASSLVWSSGRRGYNEQFF.

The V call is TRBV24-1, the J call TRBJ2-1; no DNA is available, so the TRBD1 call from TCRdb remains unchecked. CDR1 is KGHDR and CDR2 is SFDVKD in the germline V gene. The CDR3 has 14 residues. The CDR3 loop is CATKGRGSYNEQFF.

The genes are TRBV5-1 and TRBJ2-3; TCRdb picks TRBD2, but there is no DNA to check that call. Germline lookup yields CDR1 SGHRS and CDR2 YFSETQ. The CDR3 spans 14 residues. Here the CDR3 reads CASRAAGVTDTQYF.

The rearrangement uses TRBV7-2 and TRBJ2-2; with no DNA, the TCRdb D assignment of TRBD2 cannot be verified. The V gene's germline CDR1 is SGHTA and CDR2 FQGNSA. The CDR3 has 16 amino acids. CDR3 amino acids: CASSPLAGERTGELFF.

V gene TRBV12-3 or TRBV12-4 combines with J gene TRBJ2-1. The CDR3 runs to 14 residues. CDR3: CASGLDTPYNEQFF.

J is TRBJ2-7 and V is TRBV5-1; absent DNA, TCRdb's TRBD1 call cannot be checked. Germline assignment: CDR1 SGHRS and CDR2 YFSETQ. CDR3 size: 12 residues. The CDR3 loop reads CASSSQGYEQYF.

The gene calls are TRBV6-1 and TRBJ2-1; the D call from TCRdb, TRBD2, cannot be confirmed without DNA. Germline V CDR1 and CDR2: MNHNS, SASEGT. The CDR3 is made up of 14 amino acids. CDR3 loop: CASSPLVLGNEQFF.

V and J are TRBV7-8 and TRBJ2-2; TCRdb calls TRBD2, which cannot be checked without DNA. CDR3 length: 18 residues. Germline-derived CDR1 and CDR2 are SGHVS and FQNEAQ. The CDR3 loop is CASSLGSSGRGGTGELFF.

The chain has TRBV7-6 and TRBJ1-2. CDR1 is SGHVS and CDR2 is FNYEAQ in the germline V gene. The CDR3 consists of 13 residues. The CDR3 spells CASSPGGSDRYTF.

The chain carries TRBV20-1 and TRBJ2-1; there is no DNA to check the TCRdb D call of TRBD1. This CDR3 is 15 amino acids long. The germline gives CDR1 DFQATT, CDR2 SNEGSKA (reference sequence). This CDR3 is CSARGWGGNTNEQFF.

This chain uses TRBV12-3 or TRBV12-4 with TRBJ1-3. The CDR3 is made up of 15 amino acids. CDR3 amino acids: CASRTPQTSGNTIYF.

This chain's CDR3 is CSAGTVASYEQYF. This chain connects TRBV29-1 to TRBJ2-7; TCRdb designates TRBD1, a call that cannot be tested without DNA. This CDR3 is 13 amino acids long. In germline, CDR1 is SQVTM, CDR2 ANQGSEA.

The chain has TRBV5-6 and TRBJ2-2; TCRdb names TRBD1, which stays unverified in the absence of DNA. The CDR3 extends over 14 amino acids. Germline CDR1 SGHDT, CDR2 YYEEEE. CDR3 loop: CASSSNLQGWELFF.

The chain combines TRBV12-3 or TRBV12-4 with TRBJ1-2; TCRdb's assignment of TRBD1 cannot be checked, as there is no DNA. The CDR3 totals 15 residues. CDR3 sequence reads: CASSPHLTGADGYTF.

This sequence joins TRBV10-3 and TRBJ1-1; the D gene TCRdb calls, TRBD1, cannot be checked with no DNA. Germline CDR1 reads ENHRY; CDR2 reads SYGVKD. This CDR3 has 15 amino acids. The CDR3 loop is CAISWGQGADTEAFF.

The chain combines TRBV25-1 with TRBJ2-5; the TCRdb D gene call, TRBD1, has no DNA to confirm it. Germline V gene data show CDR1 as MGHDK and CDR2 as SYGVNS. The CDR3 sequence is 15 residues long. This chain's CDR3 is CASSDPTVFQETQYF. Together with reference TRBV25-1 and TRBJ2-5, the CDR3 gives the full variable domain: EADIYQTPRYLVIGTGKKITLECSQTMGHDKMYWYQQDPGMELHLIHYSYGVNSTEKGDLSSESTVSRIRTEHFPLTLESARPSHTSQYLCASSDPTVFQETQYFGPGTRLLVL.

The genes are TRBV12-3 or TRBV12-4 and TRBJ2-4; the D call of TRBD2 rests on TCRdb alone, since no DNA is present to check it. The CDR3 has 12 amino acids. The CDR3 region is CASSFSGRSPIF.

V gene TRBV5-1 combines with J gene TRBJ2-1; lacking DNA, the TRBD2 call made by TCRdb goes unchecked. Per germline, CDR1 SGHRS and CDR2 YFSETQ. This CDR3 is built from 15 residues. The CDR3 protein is CASSSTSGTLNEQFF.

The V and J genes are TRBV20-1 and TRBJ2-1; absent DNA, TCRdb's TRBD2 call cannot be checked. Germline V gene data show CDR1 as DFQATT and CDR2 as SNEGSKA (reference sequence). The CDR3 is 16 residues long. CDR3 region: CSARLLRTPIVSQQFF.

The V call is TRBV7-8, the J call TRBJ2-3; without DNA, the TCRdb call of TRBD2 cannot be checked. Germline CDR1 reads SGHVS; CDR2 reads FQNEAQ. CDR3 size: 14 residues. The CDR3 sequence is CASSWTLSTDTQYF.

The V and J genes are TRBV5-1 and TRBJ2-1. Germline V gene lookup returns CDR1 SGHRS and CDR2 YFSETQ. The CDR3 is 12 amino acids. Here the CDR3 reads CASSLGKNEQFF.

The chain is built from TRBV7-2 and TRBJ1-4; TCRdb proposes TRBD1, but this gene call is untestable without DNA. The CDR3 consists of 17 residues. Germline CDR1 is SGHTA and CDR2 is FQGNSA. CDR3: CASSLGSRGLANEKLFF.

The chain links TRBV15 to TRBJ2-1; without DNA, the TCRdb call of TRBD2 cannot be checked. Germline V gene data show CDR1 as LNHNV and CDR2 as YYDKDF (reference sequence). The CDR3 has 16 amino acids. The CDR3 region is CATSSRTAGHINEQFF.

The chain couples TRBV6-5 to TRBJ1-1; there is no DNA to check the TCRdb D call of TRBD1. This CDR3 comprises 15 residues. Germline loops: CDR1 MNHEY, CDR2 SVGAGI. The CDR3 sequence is CASGSRGQGNTEAFF.